Below are 17 T cell receptor beta chains sequenced from a single sample in a study of T cell clonality in common variable immunodeficiency. Only in-frame clones appear in the TCRdb table, and some are missing; sequencing was by immunoSEQ multiplex PCR. This sample comprises about 81,000 clones, none seen once only. The source material was peripheral blood mononuclear cells. These receptors all stem from a person aged 18-70 years in good health.

This clone was counted many times. Read data end 3 residues before the CDR3 end; the end is taken from the germline J gene. V and J are TRBV4-1 and TRBJ1-3; 9 bases match TRBD1. The CDR3 consists of 16 residues. Germline V gene sequence: CDR1 MGHRA, CDR2 YSYEKL. The J segment lost 3 bases and the V segment lost 4 bases, leaving 7 bases of the junction unmatched. Here the CDR3 reads CASSPEQGAFGNTIYF. CDR3 DNA (partial): TGCGCCAGCAGCCCAGAACAGGGGGCCTTTGGAAACACC.

With regard to this clone: The read ends 3 residues before the CDR3 terminus; that terminus is restored from the germline J gene. The chain joins TRBV6-2 or TRBV6-3 to TRBJ1-5, with 7 bases lining up with TRBD1. There are 15 residues in the CDR3. V trimming: 7 bases; J trimming: 4 bases; junction bases outside the gene matches: 10. CDR1 and CDR2 (germline): MNHEY, SVGEGT. This CDR3 is CASTMEGQWNQPQHF. CDR3 DNA (partial): TGTGCCAGCACCATGGAGGGACAGTGGAATCAGCCC.

A word on this clone: One junction end disagrees with the germline gene, perhaps due to a read error. The CDR3 end falls 3 residues outside the read, so it is completed with the germline J gene. This chain connects TRBV7-3 to TRBJ2-3; 7 bases line up with TRBD1. Germline values: CDR1 SGHTA, CDR2 FQGTGA. The CDR3 has 13 residues. The CDR3: CSSSLGQAETQYF. The sequenced part of the CDR3 DNA is TGTTCCAGCAGCCTAGGACAGGCAGAGACG.

At least ten counts were recorded for this clone. Read sequence stops 3 residues before the CDR3 end, and the germline J gene provides the missing end. The chain uses TRBV19 and TRBJ1-2; D may be TRBD1 (6 bases). V was shortened by 3 bases and J by 1 base, with 15 bases between the two germline ends. CDR3 size: 16 residues. Per the germline V gene, CDR1 is LNHDA and CDR2 is SQIVND (reference sequence). The CDR3 reads CASSIFGQHNNYGYTF. The part of the CDR3 DNA that was read is TGTGCCAGTAGTATTTTCGGACAGCATAATAACTATGGC.

This clone was observed at least ten times. The read ends 3 residues early relative to the CDR3; the germline J gene fills the gap. This chain links TRBV7-8 with TRBJ2-1; TRBD2 agrees at 9 bases. The CDR3 is made up of 18 amino acids. V was pared by 5 bases and J by 1 base, with 12 bases of the junction left unmatched. The germline V gene has CDR1 SGHVS and CDR2 FQNEAQ. CDR3 DNA (partial): TGTGCCAGCAGCCCGTCCGGTGGAACTAGCGGGTCCTACAATGAG. It is translated as CASSPSGGTSGSYNE. The CDR3 as a whole reads CASSPSGGTSGSYNEQFF.

In regard to this clone: The read comes to an end 3 residues before the CDR3 does, leaving the germline J gene to fill in the end. The chain links TRBV2 to TRBJ1-2, with D unresolved. Deletions cut 6 bases from V and 7 bases from J, with 12 bases between. CDR3 length equals 12 residues. Germline V gene lookup returns CDR1 SNHLY and CDR2 FYNNEI. The sequenced CDR3 bases are TGTGCCAGCAGGGTCCTTTACGGTGGC. Its translation is CASRVLYGG. The complete CDR3 sequence is CASRVLYGGYTF. The entire variable domain, with the rest obtained from reference TRBV2 and TRBJ1-2, is as follows: EPEVTQTPSHQVTQMGQEVILRCVPISNHLYFYWYRQILGQKVEFLVSFYNNEISEKSEIFDDQFSVERPDGSNFTLKIRSTKLEDSAMYFCASRVLYGGYTFGSGTRLTVV.

This clone was detected many times. Read sequence stops 3 residues before the CDR3 end, and the germline J gene provides the missing end. The chain carries TRBV9 and TRBJ2-1; D uncertain. The germline CDR1 and CDR2 sequences are SGDLS and YYNGEE. Trimming stripped 0 bases from V and 4 bases from J, with 5 bases between. CDR3 size: 13 residues. CDR3 in amino acids: CASSVEAYNEQFF. The CDR3 DNA, read in part, is TGTGCCAGCAGCGTAGAGGCTTACAATGAG.

This clone was seen many times. The read comes to an end 3 residues before the CDR3 does, leaving the germline J gene to fill in the end. The J gene is TRBJ2-7, the V gene TRBV11-2; TRBD2 matches 7 bases. Germline assignment: CDR1 SGHAT and CDR2 FQNNGV. The trim removed 4 bases at V and 0 bases at J, leaving 6 bases unmatched. The CDR3 length is 15 residues. The sequenced part of the CDR3 DNA is TGTGCCAGCAGCTCACCTCCTAGCGGCTCCTACGAG. It translates to CASSSPPSGSYE. The CDR3 reads in full as CASSSPPSGSYEQYF.

This clone has just a few counts. A single base separates this from a much larger clone, so it may be a read error. The sequenced fragment ends 3 residues before the CDR3 boundary, so the rest is inferred from the germline J gene. The chain combines TRBV19 with TRBJ2-6; the D gene is possibly TRBD1 (5 bases). Between the trimmed V and J ends, which lost 11 bases and 0 bases, there was a span of 14 bases. Germline CDR1 reads LNHDA; CDR2 reads SQIVND (reference sequence). The CDR3 consists of 15 residues. The DNA read from the CDR3 is TGTGCCCCCAGACAGAAAAGCTCTGGGGCCAACGTC. It codes for CAPRQKSSGANV. The CDR3 in its entirety is CAPRQKSSGANVLTF. The variable domain in full, completed from reference TRBV19 and TRBJ2-6, reads DGGITQSPKYLFRKEGQNVTLSCEQNLNHDAMYWYRQDPGQGLRLIYYSQIVNDFQKGDIAEGYSVSREKKESFPLTVTSAQKNPTAFYLCAPRQKSSGANVLTFGAGSRLTVL.

This clone was picked up many times. This chain's CDR3 is CSAPRAGTYNEQFF. The CDR3 DNA, read in part, is TGCAGTGCTCCAAGGGCAGGGACCTACAATGAG. V and J are TRBV20-1 and TRBJ2-1; D perhaps matches TRBD1 (5 bases). The missing CDR3 end, 3 residues past where the read stops, is filled in from the germline J gene. The CDR3 totals 14 residues. The V gene's germline CDR1 is DFQATT and CDR2 SNEGSKA (reference sequence). The V end was cut by 5 bases, the J end by 2 bases, with 13 bases between.

In its sample, this clone was seen many times. The CDR3 extends 3 residues past the end of the read, so its final part is completed from the germline J gene. The V gene is TRBV18, the J gene TRBJ2-5; perhaps TRBD1 as D (6 bases). Per germline, CDR1 KGHSH and CDR2 LQKENI. CDR3 length: 14 amino acids. Trimming shortened V by 5 bases and J by 0 bases, and 10 bases separated the two germline ends. The sequenced part of the CDR3 DNA is TGTGCCAGCTCAGCGACAGGAAACCAAGAGACC. Its protein product is CASSATGNQET. The whole CDR3 region reads CASSATGNQETQYF.

This clone was seen ten or more times. The read comes to an end 3 residues before the CDR3 does, leaving the germline J gene to fill in the end. V is TRBV18 and J is TRBJ2-1; D not certain. CDR3 length: 17 residues. CDR1 KGHSH and CDR2 LQKENI come from the germline V gene. Trimming took off 6 bases at V and 2 bases at J, with 20 bases between the two ends. Partial CDR3 DNA: TGTGCCAGCTCTCCAAACATAGGGCTATCAGCCTACAATGAG. Amino acid sequence: CASSPNIGLSAYNE. From start to end, the CDR3 is CASSPNIGLSAYNEQFF.

The table lists this clone with many counts. Sequencing ends 3 residues short of the CDR3 end; the germline J gene provides the rest. The chain has TRBV10-3 and TRBJ1-2, with 12 bases lining up with TRBD1. V lost 3 bases to trimming and J lost 4 bases; unmatched junction nucleotides: 9. The CDR3 consists of 17 residues. The germline V gene encodes CDR1 ENHRY and CDR2 SYGVKD. The CDR3 protein is CAISDDRDRGRGYGYTF. The sequenced part of the CDR3 DNA is TGTGCCATCAGTGATGACCGGGACAGGGGGCGCGGCTATGGC.

This clone was picked up many times. Read coverage stops 3 residues before the CDR3 terminus; the germline J gene supplies the remainder. The chain recombines TRBV4-1 with TRBJ1-1; the match to TRBD1 covers 8 bases. CDR3 length equals 16 residues. Germline lookup yields CDR1 MGHRA and CDR2 YSYEKL. The J segment lost 1 base and the V segment lost 0 bases, leaving 4 bases of the junction unmatched. The CDR3 loop reads CASSQDMGTGNTEAFF. The part of the CDR3 DNA that was read is TGCGCCAGCAGCCAAGATATGGGGACAGGGAACACTGAA.

This clone has a count of ten or more. The CDR3 goes on 3 residues after the read ends, and that part is filled in from the germline J gene. This chain links TRBV7-3 with TRBJ2-7; 11 bases are a match to TRBD1. This CDR3 is built from 15 residues. CDR1 SGHTA and CDR2 FQGTGA come from the germline V gene. Trimming removed 1 base from V and 4 bases from J; junction bases left unmatched: 3. CDR3 region: CASSLNGDRGYEQYF. The part of the CDR3 DNA that was read is TGTGCCAGCAGCTTAAATGGGGACAGGGGGTACGAG. Complete variable domain (other parts from reference TRBV7-3 and TRBJ2-7): GAGVSQTPSNKVTEKGKYVELRCDPISGHTALYWYRQSLGQGPEFLIYFQGTGAADDSGLPNDRFFAVRPEGSVSTLKIQRTERGDSAVYLCASSLNGDRGYEQYFGPGTRLTVT.

There are many counts of this clone. The read comes to an end 3 residues before the CDR3 does, leaving the germline J gene to fill in the end. The V and J genes are TRBV10-3 and TRBJ2-3; the D gene is possibly TRBD2 (5 bases). Germline CDR1 reads ENHRY; CDR2 reads SYGVKD. This CDR3 has 13 residues. Trimming removed 4 bases at V and 0 bases at J, with 5 bases between. The DNA read from the CDR3 is TGTGCCATCAGTGGAGGGAGCACAGATACG. It specifies CAISGGSTDT. The CDR3 in its entirety is CAISGGSTDTQYF.

This clone came up many times. The sequenced CDR3 bases are TGTGCCAGCAGCTTGGCGGCGCGCACAGATACG. Translation gives CASSLAARTDT. The CDR3 as a whole reads CASSLAARTDTQYF. The chain recombines TRBV7-6 with TRBJ2-3; D is ambiguous. The observed sequence ends 3 residues before the CDR3 terminus, with the missing tail filled in from the germline J gene. CDR3 length equals 14 residues. V dropped 3 bases and J dropped 1 base, with 8 bases sitting between them. Germline V lookup: CDR1 SGHVS, CDR2 FNYEAQ.